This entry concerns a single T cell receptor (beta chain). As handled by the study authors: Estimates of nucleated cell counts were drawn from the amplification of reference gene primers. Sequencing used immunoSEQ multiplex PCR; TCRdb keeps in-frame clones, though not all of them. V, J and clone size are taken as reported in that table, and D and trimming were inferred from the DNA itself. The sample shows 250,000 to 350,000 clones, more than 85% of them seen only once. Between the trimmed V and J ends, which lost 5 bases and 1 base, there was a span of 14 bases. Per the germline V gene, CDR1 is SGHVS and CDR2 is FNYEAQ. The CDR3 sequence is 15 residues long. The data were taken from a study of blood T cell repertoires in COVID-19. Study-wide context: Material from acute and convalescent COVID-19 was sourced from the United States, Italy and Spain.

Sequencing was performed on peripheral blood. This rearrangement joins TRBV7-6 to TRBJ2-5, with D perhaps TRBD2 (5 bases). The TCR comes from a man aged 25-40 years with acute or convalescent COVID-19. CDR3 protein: CASSTRTRGQETQYF. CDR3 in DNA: TGTGCCAGCAGCACCAGAACCCGGGGCCAAGAGACCCAGTACTTC.